This T cell receptor beta chain was captured by sequencing in a study of blood T cells in healthy people across ages. Through a sample-barcoded 5' primer and a J-beta primer mix, a second PCR was run for roughly 7 to 11 cycles. TCRdb used MiXCR to reprocess the 5' RACE reads, holding one entry per CDR3 protein. The sample shows about 1.6 million distinct CDR3 sequences, around 35% of them seen only once. The CDR3 spans 17 residues. V was pared by 2 bases and J by 4 bases, with 10 bases of the junction left unmatched. Germline values: CDR1 SGHTA, CDR2 FQGNSA. This receptor was obtained from a woman aged 25 to 39 in good health. Sequencing input: blood. V usage is TRBV7-2 and J usage is TRBJ1-5; TRBD1 matches 8 bases. CDR3 sequence reads: CASSLKTGDSTNQPQHF. Written as DNA, the CDR3 is TGTGCCAGCAGCTTAAAGACAGGGGACTCGACTAATCAGCCCCAGCATTTT.